A selection of T cell receptor beta chains follows, all from one sample in a study of blood T cell repertoires in COVID-19. The method was immunoSEQ multiplex PCR; TCRdb's version includes in-frame clones alone and lacks a portion of them. Seen here are 150,000 or so clones, over 75% observed once, and the top ten hold roughly 6%. The sample taken for sequencing was PBMCs or T cells enriched from blood (not recorded which). The receptors were gathered from a middle-aged woman with acute COVID-19. Each CDR3 is given with its conserved first and last residue. The D gene is left open where the match is weak. The size entry is marked missing in some rows and otherwise reads once, few, many or a size class.

cdr3_length j_call v_call clone_size d_call cdr3_nt cdr3_aa
16 TRBJ2-3 TRBV5-4 . TRBD2 TGTGCCAGCAGCCACCCGGGACTAGCGTACACAGATACGCAGTATTTT CASSHPGLAYTDTQYF
13 TRBJ1-5 TRBV2 . TRBD1 TGTGCCAGCAGGAGCAGGGGGTTTCAGCCCCAGCATTTT CASRSRGFQPQHF
12 TRBJ2-7 TRBV2 few TRBD2 TGTGCCAGCAGTGGGGACTACTACGAGCAGTACTTC CASSGDYYEQYF
13 TRBJ2-5 TRBV6-5 . TRBD1 TGTGCCATCTCCAGGGGGTGGGCAGAGACCCAGTACTTC CAISRGWAETQYF
13 TRBJ2-1 TRBV5-1 . TRBD1 TGCGCCAGCAGCGCGCCAGGGGGCAATGAGCAGTTCTTC CASSAPGGNEQFF
16 TRBJ2-1 TRBV3-1/TRBV3-2 . TRBD2 TGTGCCAGCAGCCGGGGACTAGCGGGGGTCTACAATGAGCAGTTCTTC CASSRGLAGVYNEQFF
13 TRBJ2-1 TRBV6-1 . TRBD1 TGTGCCAGCAGTGAAAACTCCAGGACAGGGGGGTTCTTC CASSENSRTGGFF
13 TRBJ2-3 TRBV5-1 . . TGCGCCAGCAGCTTACTAGTGCCAGATACGCAGTATTTT CASSLLVPDTQYF
16 TRBJ2-1 TRBV24-1 . TRBD2 TGTGCCACCAGTGAGTCGGGAGGCCCTTCCTACAATGAGCAGTTCTTC CATSESGGPSYNEQFF
14 TRBJ2-5 TRBV5-1 . . TGCGCCAGCAGCTTGGCCCAGTACCAAGAGACCCAGTACTTC CASSLAQYQETQYF
18 TRBJ1-5 TRBV7-7 . TRBD1 TGTGCTAGCAGCTTAGTGGGGTGGAACAGGGGGCTAGGTCAGCCCCAGCATTTT CASSLVGWNRGLGQPQHF
14 TRBJ2-5 TRBV3-1/TRBV3-2 . TRBD1 TGTGCCAGCAGCCAAGGACAGGGAGAAGAGACCCAGTACTTC CASSQGQGEETQYF
16 TRBJ2-3 TRBV19 . TRBD2 TGTGCCAGTAGTCCTTGGACTAGCGGGAGTTTAGATACGCAGTATTTT CASSPWTSGSLDTQYF
16 TRBJ2-2 TRBV18 . TRBD2 TGTGCCAGCTCACCAGCTAGCGGGAGTATCGCCGGGGAGCTGTTTTTT CASSPASGSIAGELFF
14 TRBJ2-7 TRBV9 . . TGTGCCAGCAGCGTAGATGCAGGGACCTACGAGCAGTACTTC CASSVDAGTYEQYF
14 TRBJ2-1 TRBV3-1/TRBV3-2 . TRBD2 TGTGCCAGCAGCGCGACAGCGGGAGGCAATGAGCAGTTCTTC CASSATAGGNEQFF
15 TRBJ2-5 TRBV19 . . TGTGCCAGTAGTATAGGGCCGAATCGTGGAGAGACCCAGTACTTC CASSIGPNRGETQYF
15 TRBJ2-1 TRBV19 . . TGTGCCAGTAGTAGACTACTAATTTCCTACAATGAGCAGTTCTTC CASSRLLISYNEQFF
16 TRBJ1-2 TRBV18 . . TGTGCCAGCTCACCACCTAGTCAGGCGTCGAAGGATGGCTACACCTTC CASSPPSQASKDGYTF
14 TRBJ1-4 TRBV7-9 . . TGTGCCAGCAGCTTAGATTGGCAGTATGAAAAACTGTTTTTT CASSLDWQYEKLFF
14 TRBJ2-2 TRBV3-1/TRBV3-2 . TRBD2 TGTGCCAGCAGCCAGGCGGGAGAGCCCGGGGAGCTGTTTTTT CASSQAGEPGELFF
13 TRBJ1-1 TRBV5-1 . TRBD1 TGCGCCACGGGGACAGGTTCGAACACTGAAGCTTTCTTT CATGTGSNTEAFF
16 TRBJ1-3 TRBV3-1/TRBV3-2 once . TGTGCCAGCAGCCAAGATCCCTCATGGCCGGGAAACACCATATATTTT CASSQDPSWPGNTIYF
14 TRBJ2-3 TRBV5-1 once TRBD1 TGCGCCAGCAGCTGGGACAGGAGCACAGATACGCAGTATTTT CASSWDRSTDTQYF
14 TRBJ2-3 TRBV25-1 . . TGTGCCAGCAGTGATCTAGCGCATGCAGATACGCAGTATTTT CASSDLAHADTQYF
14 TRBJ1-2 TRBV5-4 . TRBD1 TGTGCCAGCAGCTTGAACAGGGGTGTCTATGGCTACACCTTC CASSLNRGVYGYTF
16 TRBJ2-1 TRBV21-1 . . TGTGCCAGCAGCAAAGCGCCTCGGGACATTTACAATGAGCAGTTCTTC CASSKAPRDIYNEQFF
17 TRBJ2-7 TRBV6-1 . TRBD1 TGTGCCAGCAGTGAAATCGGTAGAGGGGACAGGGGATACGAGCAGTACTTC CASSEIGRGDRGYEQYF
13 TRBJ1-1 TRBV14 . . TGTGCCAGCAGCCCCAGGATTTACACTGAAGCTTTCTTT CASSPRIYTEAFF
17 TRBJ2-3 TRBV21-1 . . TGTGCCAGCAGGCCGGCTAGCGGTCCTGAGCATACAGATACGCAGTATTTT CASRPASGPEHTDTQYF
18 TRBJ2-4 TRBV18 . TRBD2 TGTGCCAGCTCACCCGGACTAGCGGGAGACGTAGCCAAAAACATTCAGTACTTC CASSPGLAGDVAKNIQYF
13 TRBJ2-7 TRBV7-8 . . TGTGCCAGCAGCTTAGACAGCTCCTACGAGCAGTACTTC CASSLDSSYEQYF